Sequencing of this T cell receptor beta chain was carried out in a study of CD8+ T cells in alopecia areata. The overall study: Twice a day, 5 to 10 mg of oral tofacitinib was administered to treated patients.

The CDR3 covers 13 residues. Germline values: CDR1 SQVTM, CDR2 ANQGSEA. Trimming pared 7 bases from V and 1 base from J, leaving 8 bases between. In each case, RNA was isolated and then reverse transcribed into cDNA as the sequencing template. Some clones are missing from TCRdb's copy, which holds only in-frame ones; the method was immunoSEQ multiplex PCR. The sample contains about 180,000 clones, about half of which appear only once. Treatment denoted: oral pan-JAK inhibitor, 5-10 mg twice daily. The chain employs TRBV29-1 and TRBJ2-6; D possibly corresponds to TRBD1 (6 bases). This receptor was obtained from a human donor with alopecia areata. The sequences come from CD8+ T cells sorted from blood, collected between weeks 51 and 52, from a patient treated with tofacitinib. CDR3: CSAGQSGANVLTF. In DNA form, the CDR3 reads TGCAGCGCTGGACAGTCTGGGGCCAACGTCCTGACTTTC.